These T cell receptor beta chains were read from a single sample in a study of beta chain features in type 1 diabetes. Here immunoSEQ multiplex PCR was the method, and the copy in TCRdb shows in-frame clones only, minus some. The sample has approximately 150,000 clones, approximately 13% seen once. Material: central memory CD4+ T cells from blood. The source of these receptors is a man younger than 35 with type 1 diabetes. Both conserved end residues are part of each CDR3.

v_call	cdr3_length	j_call	cdr3_aa
TRBV14	13	TRBJ1-1	CASTGTGDTEAFF
TRBV28	14	TRBJ2-7	CASSPTGSARQQYF
TRBV11-2	16	TRBJ2-3	CASSTNLAGGTDTQYF
TRBV27	14	TRBJ2-5	CASSLGYLSETQYF
TRBV7-7	16	TRBJ2-1	CASSESGTGAFNEQFF
TRBV29-1	12	TRBJ1-2	CSVDQGAYGYTF
TRBV5-1	12	TRBJ2-7	CASSLQQDEQYF
TRBV27	17	TRBJ2-5	CASSPLFPRAGEETQYF
TRBV5-6	15	TRBJ2-7	CASSLTGLSSYEQYF
TRBV7-9	16	TRBJ1-6	CASTKGVASYNSPLHF
TRBV6-6	14	TRBJ1-1	CASSYSSPDTEAFF
TRBV18	16	TRBJ2-2	CASSPPGMENTGELFF
TRBV10-1	11	TRBJ1-1	CASSEGVEAFF
TRBV30	12	TRBJ1-3	CAGGELGNTIYF
TRBV14	15	TRBJ2-1	CASSDSGGRFYEQFF
TRBV4-2	15	TRBJ2-7	CASSQEGQGRYEQYF
TRBV21-1	17	TRBJ2-4	CASSTYRGHRGKNIQYF
TRBV6-6	15	TRBJ2-5	CASSSFDRDRETQYF
TRBV6-5	13	TRBJ1-1	CASRLQGGTEAFF
TRBV5-1	15	TRBJ1-5	CASSPEGEMGQPQHF
TRBV2	15	TRBJ1-2	CASSPGTGAPYGYTF
TRBV5-6	15	TRBJ2-3	CASSDTSGSTDTQYF
TRBV28	12	TRBJ1-1	CASTQGGFQAFF
TRBV7-9	14	TRBJ1-6	CASSSQGPRSPLHF
TRBV27	13	TRBJ1-6	CASSFGLNSPLHF